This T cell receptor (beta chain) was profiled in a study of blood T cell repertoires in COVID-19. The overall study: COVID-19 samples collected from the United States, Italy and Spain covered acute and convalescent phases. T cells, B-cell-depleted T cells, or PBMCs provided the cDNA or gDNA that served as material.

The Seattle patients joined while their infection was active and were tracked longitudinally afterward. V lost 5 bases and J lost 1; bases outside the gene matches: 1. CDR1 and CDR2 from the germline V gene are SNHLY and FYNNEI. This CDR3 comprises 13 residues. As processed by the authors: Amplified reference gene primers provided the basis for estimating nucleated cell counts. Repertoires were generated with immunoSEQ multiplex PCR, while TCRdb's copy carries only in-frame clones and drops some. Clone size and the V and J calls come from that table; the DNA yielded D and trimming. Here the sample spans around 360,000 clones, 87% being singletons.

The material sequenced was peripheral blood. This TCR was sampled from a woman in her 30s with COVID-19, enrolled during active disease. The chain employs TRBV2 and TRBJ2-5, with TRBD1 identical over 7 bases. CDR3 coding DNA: TGTGCCAGCAGTTGGGACAGCCAAGAGACCCAGTACTTC. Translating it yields CASSWDSQETQYF.